This T cell receptor beta chain was captured by sequencing in a study of shared clonotypes between healthy human individuals. Germline loops: CDR1 MDHEN, CDR2 SYDVKM. This CDR3 contains 13 residues. V lost 6 bases and J 7 bases, leaving 15 bases between the germline ends. The assay was immunoSEQ multiplex PCR, and TCRdb's table has in-frame clones only and misses some. The sample holds some 500,000 clones; 90% to 97% are singletons and the top ten take under 0.06%. This TCR derives from a woman aged 25 to 39 in good health. The rearrangement uses TRBV28 and TRBJ1-1, with a weak D call TRBD1 (5 bases). Material for sequencing was naive CD4+ T cells sorted from blood. The sample's subset: CD45RA+ positively selected. The CDR3: CASSDNQGNEAFF. For the CDR3, the DNA is TGTGCCAGCAGCGATAATCAGGGTAATGAAGCTTTCTTT. The full variable domain, rest sourced from reference TRBV28 and TRBJ1-1, is DVKVTQSSRYLVKRTGEKVFLECVQDMDHENMFWYRQDPGLGLRLIYFSYDVKMKEKGDIPEGYSVSREKKERFSLILESASTNQTSMYLCASSDNQGNEAFFGQGTRLTVV.